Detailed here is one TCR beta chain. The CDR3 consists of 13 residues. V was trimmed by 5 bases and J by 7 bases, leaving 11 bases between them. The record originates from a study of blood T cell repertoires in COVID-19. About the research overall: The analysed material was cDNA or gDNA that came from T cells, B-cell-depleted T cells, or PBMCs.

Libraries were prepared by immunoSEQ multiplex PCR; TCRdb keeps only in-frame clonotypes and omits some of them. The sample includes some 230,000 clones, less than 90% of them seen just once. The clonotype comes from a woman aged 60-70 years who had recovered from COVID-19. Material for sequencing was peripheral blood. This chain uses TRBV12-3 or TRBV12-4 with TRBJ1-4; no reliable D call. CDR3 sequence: CASSLARGEKLFF. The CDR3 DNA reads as TGTGCCAGCAGTCTGGCCCGGGGTGAAAAACTGTTTTTT.